This T cell receptor (beta chain) was observed in a study of CD8+CD57+ T cells in acquired aplastic anemia. Background on the study: The study obtained an average of 3.2 ug of DNA from sorted CD4+ and CD8+ cells.

Trimming took 8 bases from V and 4 from J, leaving 11 bases between them. The CDR3 runs to 12 residues. Germline V CDR1 and CDR2: ENHRY, SYGVKD. Genomic DNA acted as the template from which TCR beta VDJ combination and CDR3 sequence profiling were carried out. MiXCR, applied by TCRdb to the reads, yields one record per CDR3 protein. In the table there are about 160,000 distinct CDR3 sequences, 35% to 55% of which are singletons. This clonotype was seen many times. The chain couples TRBV10-3 to TRBJ1-1, with D possibly being TRBD1 (6 bases). The clonotype comes from a human donor in good health. Sample: sorted CD4+, CD8+, or CD8+CD57+ T cells (not recorded which) from PBMCs. CDR3 amino acids: CAILGGGTEAFF. CDR3 coding DNA: TGTGCCATCCTAGGAGGGGGCACTGAAGCTTTCTTT.